These 26 T cell receptor beta chains originate from one sample sequenced in a study of T-cell memory formation after mild COVID-19. TCRdb itself ran the 5' RACE reads through MiXCR, one entry per CDR3 protein. Altogether about 410,000 distinct CDR3 sequences are present, under 25% being singletons, with the ten largest covering around 13%. The sequenced sample was PBMCs or a T cell subset sorted from them (not recorded which). Receptors were obtained from an adult woman who had mild COVID-19 (a few samples of this study predate the infection). Cell type and time point are not known.

This rearrangement joins TRBV27 to TRBJ1-1; the D gene is possibly TRBD1 (5 bases). V lost 8 bases and J 3 bases, leaving 22 bases between the germline ends. The CDR3 contains 16 residues. Germline V gene lookup returns CDR1 MNHEY and CDR2 SMNVEV (reference sequence). The CDR3 sequence is CASALFWGNDHTEAFF. The CDR3 bases are TGTGCCAGCGCGCTATTTTGGGGGAATGATCACACTGAAGCTTTCTTT.

The chain combines TRBV7-9 with TRBJ2-7; 9 bases align to TRBD2. The length of the CDR3 is 15 residues. Per the germline V gene, CDR1 is SEHNR and CDR2 is FQNEAQ (reference sequence). The ends lost 2 bases at V and 1 base at J; junction bases unmatched: 3. The CDR3 sequence is CASSLPSGVSYEQYF. The CDR3 DNA reads as TGTGCCAGCAGCTTACCTAGCGGGGTTTCCTACGAGCAGTACTTC.

This clonotype came up a few times. CDR3 in DNA: TGTGCCCGCGACAGGGAGCAAGTCTACGAGCAGTACTTC. Its translation: CARDREQVYEQYF. J is TRBJ2-7 and V is TRBV21-1; the table calls TRBD1, which could not be checked here. TRBV21-1 is tagged as a pseudogene. The CDR3 length is 13 residues.

The chain is built from TRBV5-4 and TRBJ2-1; TRBD2 matches at 8 bases. The CDR3 has 16 amino acids. J gave up 7 bases and V 4 bases, and 13 bases lay outside the gene matches. Germline CDR1 and CDR2: SGHNT and YYREEE (reference sequence). DNA for the CDR3: TGTGCCAGCAGCGGCGCCGGGACTAGTCCGATTAATGAGCAGTTCTTC. Protein sequence: CASSGAGTSPINEQFF.

The chain is built from TRBV20-1 and TRBJ2-1; 7 bases are shared with TRBD2. The CDR3 sequence is 16 residues long. CDR1 and CDR2 from the germline V gene are DFQATT and SNEGSKA (reference sequence). V shed 0 bases and J 11 bases; nucleotides not matched to a gene: 16. The CDR3 sequence: CSARDLMASGTMQQFF. DNA for the CDR3: TGCAGTGCTAGAGATCTGATGGCTAGCGGAACAATGCAGCAGTTCTTC.

The rearrangement joins TRBV5-1 to TRBJ2-7, with D possibly matching TRBD2 (6 bases). The CDR3 is 15 residues long. The germline CDR1 and CDR2 sequences are SGHRS and YFSETQ. V was clipped by 0 bases and J by 2 bases, with 12 bases between them. CDR3 residues: CASSLAGTPTYEQYF. In DNA, the CDR3 is TGCGCCAGCAGCTTGGCCGGGACTCCCACCTACGAGCAGTACTTC.

This clonotype was observed a handful of times. This chain uses TRBV29-1 with TRBJ2-7, with 10 nucleotides matching TRBD1. Germline V gene sequence: CDR1 SQVTM, CDR2 ANQGSEA. Trimming at V came to 0 bases and at J to 4 bases, leaving 3 bases not matched to a gene. This CDR3 is built from 14 residues. This chain's CDR3 is CSVEDQGQGYEQYF. As DNA, the CDR3 is TGCAGCGTTGAAGATCAGGGACAGGGGTACGAGCAGTACTTC.

The V and J genes are TRBV12-3 or TRBV12-4 and TRBJ2-5; a possible D gene is TRBD1 (6 bases). This CDR3 comprises 13 residues. V gave up 6 bases and J gave up 5 bases, with 13 bases separating them. The CDR3 DNA reads TGTGCCAGCAGAATGACAGGATTGGAGACCCAGTACTTC. Encoded protein: CASRMTGLETQYF.

In this sample, this clonotype turned up a few times. This rearrangement joins TRBV19 to TRBJ2-5, with 10 bases fitting TRBD1. The CDR3 totals 15 residues. Trimming took 5 bases from V and 5 from J; bases not matched to a gene: 8. Germline V gene lookup returns CDR1 LNHDA and CDR2 SQIVND (reference sequence). CDR3 in DNA: TGTGCCAGTAGTGCGCCGGGACAGGGGAGGGAGACCCAGTACTTC. This sequence encodes CASSAPGQGRETQYF.

The chain couples TRBV29-1 to TRBJ2-3, with D possibly being TRBD2 (6 bases). CDR1 is SQVTM and CDR2 is ANQGSEA in the germline V gene. The CDR3 loop spans 15 amino acids. The ends were cut back, 3 bases at V and 3 bases at J, with 16 bases in the middle. The CDR3 region has the DNA TGCAGCGTTGATTCTGAGGAGGGGTGGACAGATACGCAGTATTTT. Its translation: CSVDSEEGWTDTQYF.

This clonotype was detected only a few times. This CDR3 reads CASKEGFTDTQYF. CDR3 DNA: TGTGCCAGCAAGGAGGGGTTCACAGATACGCAGTATTTT. The chain recombines TRBV5-4 with TRBJ2-3; possible D gene TRBD2, 6 bases. This CDR3 is 13 amino acids long. Germline values: CDR1 SGHNT, CDR2 YYREEE (reference sequence). Trimming stripped 6 bases from V and 2 bases from J, with 10 bases between.

At least ten counts were recorded for this clonotype. This sequence joins TRBV5-6 and TRBJ1-5; no reliable D call. The V gene lost 1 base and the J gene lost 7 bases, with 12 bases spanning the gap. Germline V CDR1 and CDR2: SGHDT, YYEEEE. The CDR3 loop spans 14 amino acids. For the CDR3, the DNA is TGTGCCAGCAGCTTGTACCCGGGGAACCAGCCCCAGCATTTT. This sequence encodes CASSLYPGNQPQHF.

The table lists this clonotype with a few counts. The V and J genes are TRBV6-6 and TRBJ1-1; D not certain. V lost 1 base, J lost 2 bases, and 8 bases lay in between. Germline loops: CDR1 MNHNY, CDR2 SVGAGI (reference sequence). The CDR3 is 14 residues long. CDR3 loop: CASSYLQTNTEAFF. The CDR3 nucleotides are TGTGCCAGCAGTTACTTACAGACAAACACTGAAGCTTTCTTT.

Regarding this clonotype: A much larger clone is a single base away; this may be a read error. The chain joins TRBV3-1 to TRBJ2-7; possible D gene TRBD1, 6 bases. The CDR3 length is 14 residues. V lost 5 bases, J lost 1 base, and 12 bases lay in between. Germline CDR1 and CDR2: LGHDT and YNNKEL (reference sequence). DNA of the CDR3: TGTGCCAGCAGCGCCTGGACAGCATCCTACGAGCAGTACTTC. Amino acids: CASSAWTASYEQYF.

The chain combines TRBV19 with TRBJ2-3; 11 bases map to TRBD2. The CDR3 totals 15 residues. V lost 5 bases, J lost 5 bases, and 6 bases stayed unmatched. The germline CDR1 and CDR2 sequences are LNHDA and SQIVND (reference sequence). The CDR3 coding sequence is TGTGCCAGTAGTCTAGCGGGAGGTATGAGAGATACGCAGTATTTT. As protein: CASSLAGGMRDTQYF.

V usage is TRBV7-8 and J usage is TRBJ2-1; D remains unclear. Germline CDR1 and CDR2: SGHVS and FQNEAQ. The CDR3 spans 13 residues. V was clipped by 5 bases and J by 7 bases, with 12 bases between them. CDR3 coding DNA: TGTGCCAGCAGCCCTCATCCTGCGAATGAGCAGTTCTTC. As protein: CASSPHPANEQFF.

The chain uses TRBV5-1 and TRBJ1-6; D is unclear. Germline CDR1 reads SGHRS; CDR2 reads YFSETQ. With 1 base removed from V and 5 bases from J, the gap between germline ends came to 7 bases. CDR3 length: 14 residues. The CDR3 loop is CASSLPDDNSPLHF. Here the CDR3 DNA reads TGCGCCAGCAGCTTGCCCGACGATAATTCACCCCTCCACTTT.

This clonotype was observed a few times. The chain combines TRBV7-9 with TRBJ2-2, with 11 bases fitting TRBD2. Germline trimming cut 5 bases from V and 4 bases from J; bases unmatched to any gene: 9. CDR1 SEHNR and CDR2 FQNEAQ come from the germline V gene (reference sequence). The CDR3 extends over 17 amino acids. CDR3 DNA sequence: TGTGCCAGCAGCCCCCCGACTAGCGGGATTCTCACCGGGGAGCTGTTTTTT. This codes for CASSPPTSGILTGELFF.

Only a few counts were recorded for this clonotype. The J gene is TRBJ1-2, the V gene TRBV6-5; tentative D call: TRBD1 (5 bases). Germline-derived CDR1 and CDR2 are MNHEY and SVGAGI. Trimming stripped 0 bases from V and 4 bases from J, with 21 bases between. CDR3 size: 18 residues. The CDR3 DNA reads TGTGCCAGCAGTTACTCGCGCTCCCAGGCAGGGTCGATCTATGGCTACACCTTC. Its protein product is CASSYSRSQAGSIYGYTF.

This clonotype was detected a few times. The chain uses TRBV6-6 and TRBJ2-6; D is uncertain. Germline assignment: CDR1 MNHNY and CDR2 SVGAGI (reference sequence). V was pared by 2 bases and J by 0 bases, with 2 bases between. The CDR3 runs 14 residues. This chain's CDR3 is CASSYDSGANVLTF. Here the CDR3 DNA reads TGTGCCAGCAGTTACGACTCTGGGGCCAACGTCCTGACTTTC.

This clonotype appeared a few times. V usage is TRBV29-1 and J usage is TRBJ2-1; 8 nucleotides line up with TRBD1. Germline-derived CDR1 and CDR2 are SQVTM and ANQGSEA. The CDR3 is made up of 14 amino acids. V shed 7 bases and J 0 bases; nucleotides not matched to a gene: 5. CDR3 sequence (DNA): TGCAGCGGAGGCACAGGGGGCTCCTACAATGAGCAGTTCTTC. Residues: CSGGTGGSYNEQFF.

This chain links TRBV7-2 with TRBJ2-7; no clear D. The CDR3 spans 12 residues. The V gene lost 5 bases and the J gene lost 2 bases, with 7 bases spanning the gap. Germline assignment: CDR1 SGHTA and CDR2 FQGNSA. The CDR3 region has the DNA TGTGCCAGCAGCACCCTGACCTACGAGCAGTACTTC. Protein product: CASSTLTYEQYF.

There are a few counts of this clonotype. The chain links TRBV30 to TRBJ2-1, with a weak D call TRBD2 (6 bases). The germline V gene has CDR1 GTSNPN and CDR2 SVGIG (reference sequence). The CDR3 is made up of 12 amino acids. The ends were cut back, 6 bases at V and 6 bases at J, with 12 bases in the middle. The CDR3 is CACPGTLNEQFF. The CDR3 nucleotides are TGTGCCTGTCCCGGGACTCTCAATGAGCAGTTCTTC. Full variable domain (outside the CDR3, taken from reference TRBV30 and TRBJ2-1): SQTIHQWPATLVQPVGSPLSLECTVEGTSNPNLYWYRQAAGRGLQLLFYSVGIGQISSEVPQNLSASRPQDRQFILSSKKLLLSDSGFYLCACPGTLNEQFFGPGTRLTVL.

This clonotype showed up just a few times. The chain couples TRBV24-1 to TRBJ1-1; D uncertain. The CDR3 runs 14 residues. Germline CDR1 KGHDR, CDR2 SFDVKD. V lost 4 bases and J 0 bases, leaving 8 bases between the germline ends. In nucleotides, the CDR3 is TGTGCCACCAGTGACGGGCAGATGAACACTGAAGCTTTCTTT. Translating it yields CATSDGQMNTEAFF.

This clonotype was counted only a few times. The rearrangement joins TRBV7-2 to TRBJ2-1, with TRBD2 matching over 10 bases. V shed 0 bases and J 7 bases; nucleotides not matched to a gene: 15. The CDR3 length is 19 residues. The germline V gene has CDR1 SGHTA and CDR2 FQGNSA. The CDR3 sequence is CASSLADRVVAGGGNEQFF. CDR3 nucleotides: TGTGCCAGCAGCTTAGCGGACAGGGTAGTAGCGGGAGGAGGGAATGAGCAGTTCTTC.

A few counts support this clonotype. The gene calls are TRBV7-9 and TRBJ1-2; weak D call: TRBD1 (5 bases). Trimming took off 4 bases at V and 2 bases at J, with 8 bases between the two ends. Germline loops: CDR1 SEHNR, CDR2 FQNEAQ (reference sequence). This CDR3 spans 13 amino acids. CDR3 loop: CASSSAGNYGYTF. The CDR3 DNA follows: TGTGCCAGCAGCTCCGCAGGGAACTATGGCTACACCTTC.